These 3 T cell receptor beta chains were all obtained from the same sample, sequenced in a study of shared clonotypes between healthy human individuals. Naive CD8 populations comprised CD45RO-negative cells positively selected for CCR7, excluding terminally differentiated effector memory CD45RA+ cells. Some clones are missing from TCRdb's copy, which holds only in-frame ones; the method was immunoSEQ multiplex PCR. This sample has approximately 1.9 million clones; just over 90% occur once, and the top ten carry 1.5% to 2%. Source material: naive CD8+ T cells from PBMCs. These receptors originate from a man younger than 30 in good health. Some clones in this sample may be carry-over from other donors' samples.

The chain employs TRBV7-3 and TRBJ2-2; 9 bases are shared with TRBD1. The J segment lost 4 bases and the V segment lost 5 bases, leaving 8 bases of the junction unmatched. The CDR3 consists of 16 residues. Germline CDR1 is SGHTA and CDR2 is FQGTGA. CDR3: CASSLRTGVGTGELFF. The CDR3 nucleotides are TGTGCCAGCAGCCTAAGGACAGGGGTTGGCACCGGGGAGCTGTTTTTT. Drawing the rest from reference TRBV7-3 and TRBJ2-2, the complete variable domain is GAGVSQTPSNKVTEKGKYVELRCDPISGHTALYWYRQSLGQGPEFLIYFQGTGAADDSGLPNDRFFAVRPEGSVSTLKIQRTERGDSAVYLCASSLRTGVGTGELFFGEGSRLTVL.

This chain links TRBV5-1 with TRBJ2-7, with 11 nucleotides matching TRBD1. CDR3 length: 15 amino acids. Germline values: CDR1 SGHRS, CDR2 YFSETQ. J lost 3 bases, V lost 4 bases, and 6 bases had no gene match. CDR3 bases: TGCGCCAGCAGCACCGGGACAGGGGGAGGCTACGAGCAGTACTTC. It encodes CASSTGTGGGYEQYF.

V usage is TRBV5-1 and J usage is TRBJ1-1; perhaps TRBD1 as D (6 bases). Germline V gene sequence: CDR1 SGHRS, CDR2 YFSETQ. CDR3 length equals 15 residues. The V gene lost 1 base and the J gene lost 6 bases, with 16 bases spanning the gap. CDR3 protein: CASSLRGAGFPEAFF. CDR3 coding DNA: TGCGCCAGCAGCTTGCGGGGGGCCGGGTTTCCTGAAGCTTTCTTT.